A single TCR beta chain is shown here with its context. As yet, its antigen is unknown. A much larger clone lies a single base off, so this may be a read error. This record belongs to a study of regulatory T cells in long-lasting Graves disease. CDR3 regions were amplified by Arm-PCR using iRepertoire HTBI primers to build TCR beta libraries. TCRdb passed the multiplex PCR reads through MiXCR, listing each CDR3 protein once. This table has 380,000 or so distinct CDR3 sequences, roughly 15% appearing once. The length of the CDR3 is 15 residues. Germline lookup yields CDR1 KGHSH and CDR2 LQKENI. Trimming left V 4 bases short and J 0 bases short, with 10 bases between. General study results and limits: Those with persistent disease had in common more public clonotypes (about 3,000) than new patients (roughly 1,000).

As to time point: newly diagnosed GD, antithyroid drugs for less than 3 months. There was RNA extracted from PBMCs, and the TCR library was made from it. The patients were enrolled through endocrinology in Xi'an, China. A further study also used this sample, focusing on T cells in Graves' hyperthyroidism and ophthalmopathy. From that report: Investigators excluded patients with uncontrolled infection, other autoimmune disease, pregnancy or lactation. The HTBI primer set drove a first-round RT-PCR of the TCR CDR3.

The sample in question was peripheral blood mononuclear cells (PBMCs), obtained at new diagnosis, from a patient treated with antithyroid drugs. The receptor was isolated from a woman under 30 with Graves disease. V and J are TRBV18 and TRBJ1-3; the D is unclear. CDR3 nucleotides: TGTGCCAGCTCACAGGCAGGCACCTCTGGAAACACCATATATTTT. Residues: CASSQAGTSGNTIYF.